This T cell receptor (beta chain) was retrieved from a study of CD8+ T cells in alopecia areata (dated 2018 in TCRdb). The study in broad terms: High-throughput TCRbeta sequencing was used to examine T cell clonal expansion in alopecia areata in both the C3H/HeJ mouse model and human patients. TCRbeta CDR3 regions were amplified by immunoSEQ multiplex PCR using 35 Vbeta forward and 13 Jbeta reverse primers. RNA came from the PAXgene miRNA kit for fixed scalp, the miRNeasy kit for PBMCs, and the RNeasy kit for mouse skin. Clonality in the scalp was compared among normal scalp (n=4), patchy alopecia areata scalp (n=8), and alopecia totalis/universalis scalp (n=8). Scalp tissue and sorted CD4+ and CD8+ peripheral blood T cells from patchy and totalis/universalis alopecia areata patients and from healthy controls were covered by human TCRbeta sequencing. Overall results and qualifications from the work: Compared with normal scalp, lesional scalp, particularly in alopecia totalis/universalis, had higher clonality and more expanded CD8+ clones, which suggests antigenic drive. Shared TCR sequences between patients were less evident than in mice, which may be partly attributable to HLA diversity in the patient population. Unlike mouse skin, where gammadelta T cells dominate, normal human skin contains resident alphabeta T cells that get sequenced too, which complicates analysis of the scalp TCR repertoire.

Peripheral blood and lesional scalp punch biopsies were obtained from patients with alopecia areata. PBMCs were isolated by density centrifugation and stained for CD3, CD4 and CD8, and CD4+ and CD8+ T cells were sorted on a FACSAria. Untreated alopecia areata patients were recruited as part of a multicenter biomarker study. In four to six patients from the biomarker study, the blood CD8+ T cells went through an additional sort into NKG2D-low and NKG2D-high fractions. The library was prepared using the immunoSEQ multiplex PCR assay. To provide template for TCR sequencing, every sample had RNA extracted and reverse transcribed into cDNA. SuperScript III was used to make first-strand cDNA, primed with a 2:1 mix of oligo-dT and random hexamers. A synthetic immune receptor repertoire was used to measure amplification bias, and any remaining bias was corrected computationally. On the authors' methods: Raw reads were preprocessed for error removal, and CDR3 was defined according to IMGT conventions as running from the conserved cysteine to phenylalanine. Clonality was calculated as 1 minus Shannon entropy normalized by log2 of the number of productive unique TCRs. Whether each scalp clone was CD4 or CD8 was inferred by checking scalp TCRbeta sequences against the CD4 and CD8 repertoires from sorted blood. The source is immuneACCESS, and TCRdb retained only in-frame sequences with V and J called. Part of the clones is not carried over; for the studies checked, unresolved V genes explain less than half of this, and the remainder is unexplained. D and trimming were read from the DNA, whereas the V and J calls and clone size are those reported in that table. This sample is represented by approximately 120,000 clones; around 45% of them were singletons. The top ten clones comprise roughly a tenth of the sample.

This clone has just a few counts. Its antigen has not been determined. Base qualities were left out, and no much larger clone turns up one base away. The CDR3 has 13 amino acids, counting the end cysteine and phenylalanine. Only the CDR3 DNA stays, 39 bases, in frame from base 1. CDR1 is given as SQVTM and CDR2 as ANQGSEA, both from the germline V gene. Trimming takes 3 bases from V and 3 bases from J, and the germline ends sit 12 bases apart. The sequence links TRBV29-1 to TRBJ2-7; no D segment can be confidently identified. This TCR was sampled from a human donor with alopecia areata. Material: NKG2D-low CD8+ T cells sorted from blood. The cell subset or site tag for this specimen amounts to: sorted CD8+ NKG2D-low blood T cells. CDR3 reads: CSVDRHQDYEQYF. The nucleotide sequence is TGCAGCGTTGACAGACACCAAGACTACGAGCAGTACTTC.